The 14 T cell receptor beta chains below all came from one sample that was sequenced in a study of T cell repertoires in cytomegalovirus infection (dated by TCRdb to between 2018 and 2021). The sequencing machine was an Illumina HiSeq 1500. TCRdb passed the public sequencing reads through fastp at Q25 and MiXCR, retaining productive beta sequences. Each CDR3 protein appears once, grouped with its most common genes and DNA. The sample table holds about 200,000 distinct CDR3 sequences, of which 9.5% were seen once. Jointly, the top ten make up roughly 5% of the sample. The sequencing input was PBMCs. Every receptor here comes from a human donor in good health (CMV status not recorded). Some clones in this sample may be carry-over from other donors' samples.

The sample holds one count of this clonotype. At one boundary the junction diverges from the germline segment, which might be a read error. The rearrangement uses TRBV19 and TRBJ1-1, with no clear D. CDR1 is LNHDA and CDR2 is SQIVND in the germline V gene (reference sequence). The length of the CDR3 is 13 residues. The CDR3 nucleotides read TGTGACAGTAGTGGCAGCATGAACAGTGAAGCTTTCTTT. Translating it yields CDSSGSMNSEAFF.

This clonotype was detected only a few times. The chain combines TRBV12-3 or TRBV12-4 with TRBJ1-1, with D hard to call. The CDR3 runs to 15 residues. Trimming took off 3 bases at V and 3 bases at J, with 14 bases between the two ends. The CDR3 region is CASSFVLGLDTEAFF. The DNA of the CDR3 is TGTGCCAGCAGTTTCGTGTTGGGATTGGACACTGAAGCTTTCTTT.

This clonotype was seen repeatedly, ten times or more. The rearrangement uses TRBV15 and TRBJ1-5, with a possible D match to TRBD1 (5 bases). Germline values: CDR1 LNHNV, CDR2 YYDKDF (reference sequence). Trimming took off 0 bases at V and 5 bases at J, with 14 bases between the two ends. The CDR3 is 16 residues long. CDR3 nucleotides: TGTGCCACCAGCAGAGAGCCGACCTGGGGGGATCAGCCCCAGCATTTT. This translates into CATSREPTWGDQPQHF.

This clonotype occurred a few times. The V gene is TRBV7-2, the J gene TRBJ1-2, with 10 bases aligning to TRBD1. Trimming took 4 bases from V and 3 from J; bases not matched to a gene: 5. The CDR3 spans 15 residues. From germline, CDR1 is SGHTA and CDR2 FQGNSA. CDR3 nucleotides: TGTGCCAGCAGCTCCCTCGGGACAGGGGACTATGGCTACACCTTC. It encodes CASSSLGTGDYGYTF.

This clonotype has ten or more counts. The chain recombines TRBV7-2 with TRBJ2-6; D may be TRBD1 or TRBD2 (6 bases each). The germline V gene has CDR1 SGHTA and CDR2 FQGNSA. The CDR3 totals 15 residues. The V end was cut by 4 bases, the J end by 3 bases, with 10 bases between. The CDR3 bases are TGTGCCAGCAGCTCCGGAGGGGGTGGGGCCAACGTCCTGACTTTC. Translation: CASSSGGGGANVLTF.

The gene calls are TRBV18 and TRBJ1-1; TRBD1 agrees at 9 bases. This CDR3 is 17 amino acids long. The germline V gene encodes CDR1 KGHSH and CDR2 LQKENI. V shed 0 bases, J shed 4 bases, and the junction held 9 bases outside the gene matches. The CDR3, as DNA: TGTGCCAGCTCACCACCTACCCCCGGGACAGGGACCACTGAAGCTTTCTTT. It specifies CASSPPTPGTGTTEAFF.

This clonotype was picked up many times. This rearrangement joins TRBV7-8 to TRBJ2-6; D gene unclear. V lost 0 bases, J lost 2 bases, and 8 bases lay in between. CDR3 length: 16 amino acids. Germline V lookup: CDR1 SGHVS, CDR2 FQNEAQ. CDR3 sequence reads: CASSLALVAGANVLTF. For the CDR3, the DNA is TGTGCCAGCAGCTTAGCCCTGGTGGCTGGGGCCAACGTCCTGACTTTC.

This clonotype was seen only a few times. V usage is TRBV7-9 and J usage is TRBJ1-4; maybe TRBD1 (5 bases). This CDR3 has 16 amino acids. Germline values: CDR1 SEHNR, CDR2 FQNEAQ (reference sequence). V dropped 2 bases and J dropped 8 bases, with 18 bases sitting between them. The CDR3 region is CASSLSSPGAGEKLFF. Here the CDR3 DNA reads TGTGCCAGCAGCTTAAGTAGTCCGGGAGCAGGGGAAAAACTGTTTTTT. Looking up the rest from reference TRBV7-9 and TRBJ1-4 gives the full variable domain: DTGVSQNPRHKITKRGQNVTFRCDPISEHNRLYWYRQTLGQGPEFLTYFQNEAQLEKSRLLSDRFSAERPKGSFSTLEIQRTEQGDSAMYLCASSLSSPGAGEKLFFGSGTQLSVL.

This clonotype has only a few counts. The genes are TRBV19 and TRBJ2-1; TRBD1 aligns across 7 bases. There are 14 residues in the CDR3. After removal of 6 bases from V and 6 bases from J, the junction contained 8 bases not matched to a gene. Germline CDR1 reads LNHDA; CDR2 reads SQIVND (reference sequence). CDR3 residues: CASSRQGGGNEQFF. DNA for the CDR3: TGTGCCAGTAGCCGACAGGGTGGGGGCAATGAGCAGTTCTTC.

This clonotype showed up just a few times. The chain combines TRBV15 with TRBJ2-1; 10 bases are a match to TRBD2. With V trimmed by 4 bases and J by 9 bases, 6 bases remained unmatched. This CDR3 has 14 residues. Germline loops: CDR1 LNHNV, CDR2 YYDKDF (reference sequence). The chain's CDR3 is CATSTRTSGREQFF. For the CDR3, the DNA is TGTGCCACCAGCACTCGGACTAGCGGCCGTGAGCAGTTCTTC.

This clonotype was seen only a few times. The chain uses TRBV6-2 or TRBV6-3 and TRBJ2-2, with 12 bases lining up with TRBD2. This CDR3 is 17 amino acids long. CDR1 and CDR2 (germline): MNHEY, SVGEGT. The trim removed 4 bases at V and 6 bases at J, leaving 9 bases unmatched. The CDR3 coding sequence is TGTGCCAGCAGTTTTCTAGCGGGAGGGCGGCCCTCCGGGGAGCTGTTTTTT. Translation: CASSFLAGGRPSGELFF.

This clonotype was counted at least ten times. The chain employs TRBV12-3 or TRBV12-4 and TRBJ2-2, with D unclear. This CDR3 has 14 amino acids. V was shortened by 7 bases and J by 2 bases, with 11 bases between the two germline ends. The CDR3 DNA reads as TGTGCCAGCACTCGACGGAGAAACACCGGGGAGCTGTTTTTT. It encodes CASTRRRNTGELFF.

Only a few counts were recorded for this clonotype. The CDR3 spells CASSPGTSAGELFF. Here the CDR3 DNA reads TGTGCCAGCAGCCCCGGGACTAGCGCCGGGGAGCTGTTTTTT. The rearrangement uses TRBV7-6 and TRBJ2-2, with 10 bases aligning to TRBD2. The junction had 3 bases not matched to a gene; V was cut back by 5 bases and J by 6 bases. The CDR3 runs 14 residues. Germline V CDR1 and CDR2: SGHVS, FNYEAQ.

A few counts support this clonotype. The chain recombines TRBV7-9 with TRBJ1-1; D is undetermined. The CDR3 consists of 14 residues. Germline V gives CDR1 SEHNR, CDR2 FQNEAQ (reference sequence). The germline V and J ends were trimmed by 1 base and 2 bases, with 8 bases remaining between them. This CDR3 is CASSLDEANTEAFF. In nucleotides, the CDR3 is TGTGCCAGCAGCTTAGATGAGGCCAACACTGAAGCTTTCTTT.